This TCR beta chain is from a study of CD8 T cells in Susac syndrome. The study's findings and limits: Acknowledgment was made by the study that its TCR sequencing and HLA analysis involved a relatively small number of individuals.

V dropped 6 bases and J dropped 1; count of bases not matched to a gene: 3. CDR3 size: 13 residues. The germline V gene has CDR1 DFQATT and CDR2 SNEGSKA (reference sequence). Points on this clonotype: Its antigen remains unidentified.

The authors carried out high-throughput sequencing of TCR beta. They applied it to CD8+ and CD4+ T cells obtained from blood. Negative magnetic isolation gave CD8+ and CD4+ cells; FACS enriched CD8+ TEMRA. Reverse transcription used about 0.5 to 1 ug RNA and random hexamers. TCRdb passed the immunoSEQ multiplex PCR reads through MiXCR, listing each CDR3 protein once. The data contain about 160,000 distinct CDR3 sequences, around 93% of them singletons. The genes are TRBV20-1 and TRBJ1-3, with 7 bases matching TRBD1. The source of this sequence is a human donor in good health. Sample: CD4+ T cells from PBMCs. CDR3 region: CSAETGSGNTIYF. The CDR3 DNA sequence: TGCAGTGCCGAGACAGGGTCTGGAAACACCATATATTTT.